This T cell receptor (beta chain) was sequenced during a study of blood T cell repertoires in COVID-19. As for the study in general: Donors in the United States, Italy and Spain gave samples during acute or convalescent COVID-19.

Per the study methods: Reference gene primer amplification gave nucleated cell count estimates. Sequenced by immunoSEQ multiplex PCR; TCRdb stores in-frame clones only, minus some. The DNA gave D and trimming, while V, J and clone size come from that table. The table has tens of thousands of clones, around 87% seen once. Germline CDR1 is MGHDK and CDR2 is SYGVNS. There are 15 residues in the CDR3. The V end was cut by 0 bases, the J end by 1 base, with 7 bases between. The Seattle patients joined while their infection was active and were tracked longitudinally afterward. V usage is TRBV25-1 and J usage is TRBJ2-1, with D perhaps matching TRBD1 (6 bases). The sequence was obtained from a middle-aged man with COVID-19, enrolled during active disease. The sample was peripheral blood. The CDR3 bases are TGTGCCAGCAGTGAATACAGGGGTTCCTACAATGAGCAGTTCTTC. Amino acids: CASSEYRGSYNEQFF.